This T cell receptor (beta chain) came from a study of human T cells and chemical hapten exposure. This CDR3 is 14 amino acids long. Germline CDR1 and CDR2: DFQATT and SNEGSKA (reference sequence). The V end was cut by 0 bases, the J end by 1 base, with 9 bases between. A few counts support this clonotype. What it recognizes is unknown. The time point here: patch test 1, 2 weeks after DPC sensitization. The treatment is: therapeutic diphenylcyclopropenone sensitization with weekly scalp DPC. Unique molecular identifiers were attached to individual cDNA molecules during library preparation. TCRdb re-analysed the RACE reads in MiXCR, keeping a single row per CDR3 protein. The table has 80,000 to 95,000 distinct CDR3 sequences, 9.5% to 12% seen once. Study outcomes and limitations: Donors in the study had alopecia, meaning their immune response may differ from healthy people's. Expanded TCRs made up significantly more big CDR3 similarity clusters than controls did.

The sequence came from a woman aged 45-65 years with alopecia areata. Some clones in this sample may be carry-over from other donors' samples. This chain connects TRBV20-1 to TRBJ1-2, with D perhaps matching TRBD1 (6 bases). The sample here was whole blood, taken in connection with sensitization to the hapten diphenylcyclopropenone (DPC). In DNA, the CDR3 is TGCAGTGCTAGAGAAGGGGGGCTTAACTATGGCTACACCTTC. Protein product: CSAREGGLNYGYTF.